This note documents a single T cell receptor (beta chain) sequence. The antigen is unknown. Germline loops: CDR1 SGHAT, CDR2 FQDESV (reference sequence). V was shortened by 6 bases and J by 0 bases, with 11 bases between the two germline ends. The CDR3 consists of 14 residues. It was patients with CD8+CD57+ cell expansion by flow cytometry who were chosen for sequencing. Everyone among the patients had severe acquired aplastic anemia. Patient blood was sampled before any therapy had been received. The sample originates from a study of CD8+CD57+ T cells in acquired aplastic anemia. Background on the study: Roughly 3.2 ug was the average amount of DNA from sorted CD4+ and CD8+ cells.

Investigators profiled TCR beta VDJ and CDR3 from genomic DNA template. MiXCR, run by TCRdb on the reads, gives a single entry per CDR3 protein. The table shows 200,000 or so distinct CDR3 sequences, with just under 50% occurring only once. General study findings and limits: The same twenty-nine CD8+ CDR3 sequences occurred in patients and in controls.

The chain couples TRBV11-1 to TRBJ1-2; D is perhaps TRBD1 (5 bases). This TCR was recovered from a human donor with aplastic anemia. The sequenced material came from sorted CD4+, CD8+, or CD8+CD57+ T cells (not recorded which) from PBMCs. CDR3 DNA: TGTGCCAGCAGTAGGGACGGTTCTAACTATGGCTACACCTTC. The encoded protein is CASSRDGSNYGYTF. Supplemented by reference TRBV11-1 and TRBJ1-2, the full variable domain reads EAEVAQSPRYKITEKSQAVAFWCDPISGHATLYWYRQILGQGPELLVQFQDESVVDDSQLPKDRFSAERLKGVDSTLKIQPAELGDSAMYLCASSRDGSNYGYTFGSGTRLTVV.